This T cell receptor (beta chain) was retrieved from a study of T-cell reconstitution after alpha-beta-depleted transplantation in children. Overall study findings and caveats: The authors attributed T-cell counts and diversity one year after transplant mostly to newly produced T cells. By about two months after transplant, alpha-beta T cells reportedly arose from several hundred graft clones that had expanded.

Unique molecular identifiers featured in how the TCRbeta library was prepared. TCRdb reanalysed the PCR reads using MiXCR and keeps one entry per CDR3 protein. The sample includes about 580,000 distinct CDR3 sequences, about 21% of them seen just once. In this sample, this clonotype turned up many times. The antigen is not known. This CDR3 has 15 residues. V lost 4 bases and J lost 4, with 16 bases in between. Germline V lookup: CDR1 SGHDN, CDR2 FVKESK. The gene calls are TRBV14 and TRBJ1-1, with TRBD1 as a possible D gene (6 bases). This specimen was PBMCs, mostly from graft donor cells, taken 360 days after TCRalphabeta/CD19-depleted stem cell transplant. The source is a boy under two years old who had a stem cell transplant for acute myeloid leukemia, so the T cells may come from the graft donor. CDR3 sequence (DNA): TGTGCCAGCAGCCTTGCTTGGGGGCAAGGCACTGAAGCTTTCTTT. Translated, it gives CASSLAWGQGTEAFF.